A selection of T cell receptor beta chains follows, all from one sample in a study of cytomegalovirus exposure and HLA in healthy donors. Libraries were prepared by immunoSEQ multiplex PCR; TCRdb keeps only in-frame clonotypes and omits some of them. In the table there are fewer than 250,000 clones, roughly 80% of which are singletons. The specimen was PBMCs. All receptors derive from a woman between 18 and 29 years old in good health and CMV-seronegative. Each CDR3 is given with its conserved first and last residue. D genes are given only for firm matches. The size field is filled for only some rows; it gives once, few, many or a size class.

j_call: TRBJ1-4
clone_size: .
d_call: TRBD1
v_call: TRBV6-5
cdr3_aa: CASGQGHKLFF
cdr3_nt: TGTGCCAGCGGACAGGGGCACAAACTGTTTTTT

j_call: TRBJ1-6
clone_size: .
d_call: .
v_call: TRBV19
cdr3_aa: CASSISGGHNSPLHF
cdr3_nt: TGTGCCAGTAGTATTTCGGGGGGCCATAATTCACCCCTCCACTTT

j_call: TRBJ1-6
clone_size: .
d_call: TRBD1
v_call: TRBV5-4
cdr3_aa: CASSLDRGSPLHF
cdr3_nt: TGTGCCAGCAGCTTGGACAGGGGTTCACCCCTCCACTTT

j_call: TRBJ2-5
clone_size: .
d_call: .
v_call: TRBV7-3
cdr3_aa: CASSASSVGVETQYF
cdr3_nt: TGTGCCAGCAGCGCTAGCTCGGTGGGAGTGGAGACCCAGTACTTC

j_call: TRBJ2-7
clone_size: .
d_call: .
v_call: TRBV2
cdr3_aa: CASSEYYEQYF
cdr3_nt: TGTGCCAGCAGCGAGTACTACGAGCAGTACTTC

j_call: TRBJ1-1
clone_size: few
d_call: .
v_call: TRBV6-6
cdr3_aa: CASSSIRGQNTEAFF
cdr3_nt: TGTGCCAGCAGTTCCATCCGGGGACAGAACACTGAAGCTTTCTTT

j_call: TRBJ2-3
clone_size: .
d_call: .
v_call: TRBV4-2
cdr3_aa: CASSQEAVGTDTQYF
cdr3_nt: TGTGCCAGCAGCCAAGAAGCCGTAGGCACAGATACGCAGTATTTT

j_call: TRBJ1-4
clone_size: few
d_call: TRBD1
v_call: TRBV9
cdr3_aa: CASSAGTGGGYTEKLFF
cdr3_nt: TGTGCCAGCAGCGCCGGGACAGGGGGAGGATATACCGAAAAACTGTTTTTT

j_call: TRBJ2-7
clone_size: .
d_call: .
v_call: TRBV28
cdr3_aa: CASSIGTLSYEQYF
cdr3_nt: TGTGCCAGCAGTATCGGGACTCTTTCCTACGAGCAGTACTTC

j_call: TRBJ1-4
clone_size: .
d_call: TRBD1
v_call: TRBV28
cdr3_aa: CASSTGGSEKLFF
cdr3_nt: TGTGCCAGCAGTACAGGGGGGAGTGAAAAACTGTTTTTT

j_call: TRBJ2-7
clone_size: .
d_call: .
v_call: TRBV10-3
cdr3_aa: CAISSGGGSYEQYF
cdr3_nt: TGTGCCATCAGTTCCGGTGGGGGGAGCTACGAGCAGTACTTC

j_call: TRBJ2-6
clone_size: few
d_call: TRBD1
v_call: TRBV5-6
cdr3_aa: CASSVGQPSGANVLTF
cdr3_nt: TGTGCCAGCAGCGTGGGACAGCCCTCTGGGGCCAACGTCCTGACTTTC

j_call: TRBJ1-1
clone_size: .
d_call: .
v_call: TRBV6-5
cdr3_aa: CASSHPDKNTEAFF
cdr3_nt: TGTGCCAGCAGTCATCCGGACAAGAACACTGAAGCTTTCTTT

j_call: TRBJ2-7
clone_size: .
d_call: .
v_call: TRBV6-5
cdr3_aa: CASSYLRDYEQYF
cdr3_nt: TGTGCCAGCAGTTACCTTCGGGACTACGAGCAGTACTTC

j_call: TRBJ2-1
clone_size: .
d_call: .
v_call: TRBV11-3
cdr3_aa: CASSLGASSYNEQFF
cdr3_nt: TGTGCCAGCAGCTTAGGGGCGAGCTCCTACAATGAGCAGTTCTTC

j_call: TRBJ2-7
clone_size: few
d_call: TRBD2
v_call: TRBV6-6
cdr3_aa: CASSYSSAGVGEQYF
cdr3_nt: TGTGCCAGCAGTTACTCATCAGCGGGAGTTGGTGAGCAGTACTTC

j_call: TRBJ2-3
clone_size: .
d_call: .
v_call: TRBV28
cdr3_aa: CASSLFPPKTDTQYF
cdr3_nt: TGTGCCAGCAGTTTATTCCCTCCTAAAACAGATACGCAGTATTTT